This TCR beta chain was captured in a study of T cell changes during pregnancy in multiple sclerosis. Trimming removed 0 bases from V and 2 bases from J, with 11 bases in between. The germline gives CDR1 SGDLS, CDR2 YYNGEE. CDR3 length: 16 residues. Here immunoSEQ multiplex PCR was the method, and the copy in TCRdb shows in-frame clones only, minus some. This table has more than 50,000 clones, 91% appearing once. This receptor was obtained from a female donor in good health, enrolled as a control in a pregnancy study. V is TRBV9 and J is TRBJ2-2, with a weak D call TRBD2 (5 bases). The sequencing here drew on CD4+ T cells from peripheral blood mononuclear cells, taken after pregnancy. The CDR3 sequence: CASSVGSGINTGELFF. In DNA form, the CDR3 reads TGTGCCAGCAGCGTAGGGTCGGGGATCAACACCGGGGAGCTGTTTTTT. Full variable domain (outside the CDR3, taken from reference TRBV9 and TRBJ2-2): DSGVTQTPKHLITATGQRVTLRCSPRSGDLSVYWYQQSLDQGLQFLIQYYNGEERAKGNILERFSAQQFPDLHSELNLSSLELGDSALYFCASSVGSGINTGELFFGEGSRLTVL.